These 21 T cell receptor beta chains came from one sample sequenced in a study of beta chain features in type 1 diabetes. TCRB transcripts that were expressed got sequenced, as all of the isolated RNA had been reverse transcribed. Measured with immunoSEQ multiplex PCR; TCRdb has only the in-frame clones, and not every one. The sample records hundreds of thousands of clones, 15% to 20% being singletons. Sample: naive CD4+ T cells from blood. Source of these receptors: a young woman in good health.

In this sample, this clone turned up a few times. The chain is built from TRBV11-2 and TRBJ2-1; 8 bases line up with TRBD2. The germline CDR1 and CDR2 sequences are SGHAT and FQNNGV. The ends lost 6 bases at V and 1 base at J; junction bases unmatched: 5. This CDR3 is built from 15 residues. The CDR3 region is CASRFIAGSYNEQFF. The CDR3 nucleotides are TGTGCCAGCAGATTTATAGCGGGGTCCTACAATGAGCAGTTCTTC.

V is TRBV6-5 and J is TRBJ2-1, with TRBD1 identical over 8 bases. Germline V gene sequence: CDR1 MNHEY, CDR2 SVGAGI. The V segment lost 5 bases and the J segment 6 bases; nucleotides outside the gene matches: 6. There are 14 residues in the CDR3. The CDR3 loop reads CASSRTGNLNEQFF. The DNA for the CDR3 is TGTGCCAGCAGTAGGACAGGGAATCTCAATGAGCAGTTCTTC.

Comments on this clone: One junction end disagrees with the germline gene, perhaps due to a read error. The DNA for the CDR3 is TGCGCCAGCGGGACGGTCCAAGGGACCCAGTACTTC. It codes for CASGTVQGTQYF. J is TRBJ2-5 and V is TRBV5-1; D may correspond to TRBD1 or TRBD2 (5 bases each). Per the germline V gene, CDR1 is SGHRS and CDR2 is YFSETQ. CDR3 size: 12 residues. Using reference TRBV5-1 and TRBJ2-5 for the parts outside the CDR3, the full variable domain is KAGVTQTPRYLIKTRGQQVTLSCSPISGHRSVSWYQQTPGQGLQFLFEYFSETQRNKGNFPGRFSGRQFSNSRSEMNVSTLELGDSALYLCASGTVQGTQYFGPGTRLLVL.

This rearrangement joins TRBV15 to TRBJ1-5, with D unclear. V was shortened by 2 bases and J by 2 bases, with 13 bases between the two germline ends. CDR3 size: 16 residues. The V gene's germline CDR1 is LNHNV and CDR2 YYDKDF (reference sequence). As DNA, the CDR3 is TGTGCCACCAGCAGACTCGAACCGGAGCGCAATCAGCCCCAGCATTTT. This gives the protein CATSRLEPERNQPQHF.

The V call is TRBV7-2, the J call TRBJ2-7; 11 nucleotides agree with TRBD2. Unmatched junction bases numbered 7, after V lost 5 bases and J lost 4 bases. The CDR3 extends over 15 amino acids. CDR1 is SGHTA and CDR2 is FQGNSA in the germline V gene. The CDR3 nucleotides are TGTGCCAGCAGCCTTAGACTAGCGGGGACATACGAGCAGTACTTC. Translating gives CASSLRLAGTYEQYF.

The genes are TRBV29-1 and TRBJ2-3; 7 bases match TRBD1. V gave up 7 bases and J gave up 2 bases; unmatched junction bases: 6. The CDR3 extends over 13 amino acids. Germline V gene sequence: CDR1 SQVTM, CDR2 ANQGSEA. The CDR3 region is CSARGQLTDTQYF. CDR3 bases: TGCAGCGCTCGGGGACAGCTCACAGATACGCAGTATTTT.

Worth noting for this clone: Other DNA variants within this sample encode the same CDR3. The rearrangement uses TRBV6-6 and TRBJ2-5; D call uncertain. Germline V gives CDR1 MNHNY, CDR2 SVGAGI (reference sequence). Trimming left V 2 bases short and J 1 base short, with 2 bases between. The CDR3 runs to 12 residues. Here the CDR3 reads CASSYRQETQYF. DNA for the CDR3: TGTGCCAGCAGTTACCGCCAAGAGACCCAGTACTTC.

The rearrangement uses TRBV25-1 and TRBJ1-2, with 8 positions matching TRBD1. Trimming at V came to 4 bases and at J to 5 bases, leaving 9 bases not matched to a gene. In germline, CDR1 is MGHDK, CDR2 SYGVNS. The CDR3 covers 15 residues. For the CDR3, the DNA is TGTGCCAGCAGTGCGAAGTCAGGGGGCTTTTATGGCTACACCTTC. It yields the protein CASSAKSGGFYGYTF.

This clone occurred a few times. The chain combines TRBV6-1 with TRBJ2-7; D is ambiguous. This CDR3 has 15 residues. Germline values: CDR1 MNHNS, CDR2 SASEGT. V shed 2 bases and J shed 6 bases, with 17 bases lying between them. CDR3 DNA: TGTGCCAGCAGTGAACACCGGCAGATCGCGCTCGAGCAGTACTTC. Its translation is CASSEHRQIALEQYF.

The chain couples TRBV15 to TRBJ2-3, with TRBD2 matching over 9 bases. Looked up from germline, CDR1 is LNHNV and CDR2 is YYDKDF (reference sequence). Trimming took 5 bases from V and 5 from J; bases not matched to a gene: 14. This CDR3 is built from 17 residues. CDR3 sequence: CATSLSPREGRGDTQYF. The CDR3 nucleotides read TGTGCCACCAGCCTCTCCCCGCGGGAGGGCCGGGGAGATACGCAGTATTTT.

CDR3 nucleotides: TGTGCCAGCAGTTTCCTCAATCAGCCCCAGCATTTT. Its translation: CASSFLNQPQHF. This chain joins TRBV27 and TRBJ1-5, with D unresolved. V dropped 3 bases and J dropped 3 bases, with 3 bases sitting between them. The CDR3 has 12 residues. Germline V gene lookup returns CDR1 MNHEY and CDR2 SMNVEV (reference sequence).

The rearrangement joins TRBV4-3 to TRBJ1-5; possibly TRBD1 for D (5 bases). CDR1 and CDR2 from the germline V gene are LGHNA and YSLEER. CDR3 length: 13 residues. The V and J ends lost 8 bases and 5 bases respectively, with 13 bases between them. In DNA, the CDR3 is TGCGCCAGCTCGGTCAGGGAGCATCAGCCCCAGCATTTT. Translation: CASSVREHQPQHF.

There are a few counts of this clone. The chain combines TRBV19 with TRBJ2-2; the match to TRBD1 covers 10 bases. Germline trimming cut 10 bases from V and 5 bases from J; bases unmatched to any gene: 13. The length of the CDR3 is 16 residues. The germline V gene encodes CDR1 LNHDA and CDR2 SQIVND (reference sequence). As DNA, the CDR3 is TGTGCCACCCTGGATAAGGGACAGGGGTGGACCGGGGAGCTGTTTTTT. Translation: CATLDKGQGWTGELFF. Combining the CDR3 with reference TRBV19 and TRBJ2-2 gives the whole variable domain DGGITQSPKYLFRKEGQNVTLSCEQNLNHDAMYWYRQDPGQGLRLIYYSQIVNDFQKGDIAEGYSVSREKKESFPLTVTSAQKNPTAFYLCATLDKGQGWTGELFFGEGSRLTVL.

This clone was counted only a few times. The chain couples TRBV9 to TRBJ2-2; D perhaps matches TRBD2 (5 bases). CDR3 length: 15 amino acids. The V end lost 1 base, the J end lost 6 bases, and 13 bases lay between the germline ends. Germline lookup yields CDR1 SGDLS and CDR2 YYNGEE. The CDR3 nucleotides read TGTGCCAGCAGCGTAAGGAGGTTCGGATCCGGGGAGCTGTTTTTT. Protein sequence: CASSVRRFGSGELFF. Supplemented by reference TRBV9 and TRBJ2-2, the full variable domain reads DSGVTQTPKHLITATGQRVTLRCSPRSGDLSVYWYQQSLDQGLQFLIQYYNGEERAKGNILERFSAQQFPDLHSELNLSSLELGDSALYFCASSVRRFGSGELFFGEGSRLTVL.

In this sample, this clone turned up many times. This rearrangement joins TRBV19 to TRBJ1-1; no clear D. Germline lookup yields CDR1 LNHDA and CDR2 SQIVND (reference sequence). The CDR3 is 13 residues long. V lost 8 bases and J lost 3, with 13 bases in between. DNA of the CDR3: TGTGCCAGTCAGCGACTAGGGCACACTGAAGCTTTCTTT. Amino acids: CASQRLGHTEAFF.

The chain recombines TRBV7-9 with TRBJ1-2; no definite D call. The V gene lost 6 bases and the J gene lost 8 bases, with 22 bases spanning the gap. This CDR3 is built from 15 residues. Germline assignment: CDR1 SEHNR and CDR2 FQNEAQ (reference sequence). The CDR3 coding sequence is TGTGCCAGCAGTTCATTCCGACACACCCTCTACGGCTACACCTTC. Its translation: CASSSFRHTLYGYTF.

In nucleotides, the CDR3 is TGTGCCAGCAGCCTCAGCGTTAGCTCCTACAATGAGCAGTTCTTC. It codes for CASSLSVSSYNEQFF. The chain has TRBV7-9 and TRBJ2-1; D call uncertain. This CDR3 comprises 15 residues. V was trimmed by 5 bases and J by 0 bases, leaving 11 bases between them. CDR1 is SEHNR, CDR2 FQNEAQ, per germline (reference sequence). Combining the CDR3 with reference TRBV7-9 and TRBJ2-1 gives the whole variable domain DTGVSQNPRHKITKRGQNVTFRCDPISEHNRLYWYRQTLGQGPEFLTYFQNEAQLEKSRLLSDRFSAERPKGSFSTLEIQRTEQGDSAMYLCASSLSVSSYNEQFFGPGTRLTVL.

This clone has only a few counts. Other nucleotide sequences from this sample produce the same CDR3. This rearrangement joins TRBV28 to TRBJ2-7; D uncertain. This CDR3 spans 11 amino acids. CDR1 is MDHEN and CDR2 is SYDVKM in the germline V gene. Trimming took 3 bases from V and 3 from J, leaving 3 bases between them. The CDR3 DNA reads as TGTGCCAGCAGTTTCCGCTACGAGCAGTACTTC. This encodes CASSFRYEQYF. The whole variable domain, remainder taken from reference TRBV28 and TRBJ2-7, is DVKVTQSSRYLVKRTGEKVFLECVQDMDHENMFWYRQDPGLGLRLIYFSYDVKMKEKGDIPEGYSVSREKKERFSLILESASTNQTSMYLCASSFRYEQYFGPGTRLTVT.

Worth noting for this clone: One junction end disagrees with the germline gene, perhaps due to a read error. The CDR3 protein is CASSLTPISNTGELFF. CDR3 coding DNA: TGTGCCAGCAGCCTAACCCCGATATCGAACACCGGGGAGCTGTTTTTT. This chain joins TRBV7-3 and TRBJ2-2, with D uncertain. CDR3 length: 16 residues. Per the germline V gene, CDR1 is SGHTA and CDR2 is FQGTGA.

This clone was recorded a few times. V gene TRBV28 combines with J gene TRBJ1-4; 7 bases match TRBD1. Germline V lookup: CDR1 MDHEN, CDR2 SYDVKM. Trimming at V came to 7 bases and at J to 7 bases, leaving 9 bases not matched to a gene. This CDR3 has 14 amino acids. CDR3 sequence: CASIGDRGGEKLFF. In DNA form, the CDR3 reads TGTGCCAGCATTGGGGACAGAGGCGGTGAAAAACTGTTTTTT.

This clone was counted a few times. The chain uses TRBV7-9 and TRBJ2-1; D gene unclear. V gave up 5 bases and J gave up 0 bases, with 8 bases separating them. The CDR3 spans 14 residues. Per the germline V gene, CDR1 is SEHNR and CDR2 is FQNEAQ (reference sequence). CDR3 DNA sequence: TGTGCCAGCAGCCCCCCCTCCTCCTACAATGAGCAGTTCTTC. Translated: CASSPPSSYNEQFF.